Listed below are T cell receptor beta chains from one sample, sequenced in a study of T cell changes during pregnancy in multiple sclerosis. Data came from immunoSEQ multiplex PCR; TCRdb stores just in-frame clones and leaves some out. The sample lists more than 80,000 clones; 80% to 95% were seen once. Sample: peripheral blood, taken in the first trimester of pregnancy. These receptor sequences come from a female donor with multiple sclerosis, enrolled in a pregnancy study. CDR3s include the opening cysteine and the closing phenylalanine or tryptophan. Fields, in order: D gene, J gene, V gene, clone size, CDR3 protein, CDR3 DNA. D genes are given only for firm matches. Rows give clone size only sometimes, using once, few, many, or a class for an expanded clone.

TRBD2 | TRBJ2-1 | TRBV7-6 | NA | CASSIRLAGESYNEQFF | TGTGCCAGCAGCATACGACTAGCGGGAGAGTCCTACAATGAGCAGTTCTTC
TRBD1 | TRBJ2-7 | TRBV5-8 | NA | CASSLGSGTGAYEQYF | TGTGCCAGCAGCTTGGGATCCGGGACAGGGGCCTACGAGCAGTACTTC
TRBD1 | TRBJ2-1 | TRBV5-1 | NA | CASSLGRYRGNNEQFF | TGCGCCAGCAGCTTGGGTCGATACAGGGGAAACAATGAGCAGTTCTTC
NA | TRBJ1-1 | TRBV16 | NA | CASSQWRDWGTEAFF | TGTGCCAGCAGCCAATGGAGGGACTGGGGCACTGAAGCTTTCTTT
NA | TRBJ1-2 | TRBV9 | once | CASSSRTDHQDYGYTF | TGTGCCAGCAGCTCCCGGACAGACCACCAAGACTATGGCTACACCTTC
NA | TRBJ1-5 | TRBV6-6 | NA | CASIDSTARQPQHF | TGTGCCAGCATCGACTCGACAGCGAGACAGCCCCAGCATTTT
NA | TRBJ2-6 | TRBV29-1 | NA | CSVKTQVLSGANVLTF | TGCAGCGTGAAGACACAGGTCCTCTCTGGGGCCAACGTCCTGACTTTC
NA | TRBJ1-5 | TRBV4-1 | few | CASSPGQSNQPQHF | TGCGCCAGCAGCCCGGGACAATCGAATCAGCCCCAGCATTTT
NA | TRBJ2-7 | TRBV4-1 | NA | CASSQDVDTAYEQYF | TGCGCCAGCAGCCAAGATGTGGACACCGCCTACGAGCAGTACTTC
NA | TRBJ2-7 | TRBV21-1 | NA | CASRPPRDWISYEQYF | TGTGCCAGCAGACCACCAAGGGACTGGATTTCCTACGAGCAGTACTTC
TRBD1 | TRBJ1-3 | TRBV6-1 | NA | CASSVGQGDGNTIYF | TGTGCCAGCAGTGTGGGACAGGGGGATGGAAACACCATATATTTT
TRBD1 | TRBJ2-3 | TRBV7-9 | NA | CASSQSWDRGSDTQYF | TGTGCCAGCAGCCAGAGCTGGGACAGGGGATCAGATACGCAGTATTTT
NA | TRBJ2-3 | TRBV15 | once | CATSRGAADSTDTQYF | TGTGCCACCAGCAGAGGAGCGGCGGATAGCACAGATACGCAGTATTTT
TRBD1 | TRBJ1-1 | TRBV10-2 | once | CASTRDRVTEAFF | TGCGCCAGCACCCGGGACAGGGTAACTGAAGCTTTCTTT